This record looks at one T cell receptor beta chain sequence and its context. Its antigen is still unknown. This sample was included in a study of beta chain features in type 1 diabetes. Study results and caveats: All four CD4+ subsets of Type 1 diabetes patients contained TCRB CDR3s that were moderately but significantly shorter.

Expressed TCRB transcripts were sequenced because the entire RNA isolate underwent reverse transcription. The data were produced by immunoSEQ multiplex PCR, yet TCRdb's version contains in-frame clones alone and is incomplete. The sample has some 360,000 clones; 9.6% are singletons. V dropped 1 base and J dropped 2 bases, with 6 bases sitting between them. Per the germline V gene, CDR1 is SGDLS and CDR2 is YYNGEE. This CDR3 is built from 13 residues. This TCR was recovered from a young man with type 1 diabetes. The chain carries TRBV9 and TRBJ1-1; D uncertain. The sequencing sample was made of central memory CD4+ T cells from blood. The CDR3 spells CASSVHTNTEAFF. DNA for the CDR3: TGTGCCAGCAGCGTACACACAAACACTGAAGCTTTCTTT. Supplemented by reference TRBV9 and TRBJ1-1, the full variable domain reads DSGVTQTPKHLITATGQRVTLRCSPRSGDLSVYWYQQSLDQGLQFLIQYYNGEERAKGNILERFSAQQFPDLHSELNLSSLELGDSALYFCASSVHTNTEAFFGQGTRLTVV.